The 13 T cell receptor beta chains in this list originate from one sample, sequenced in a study of beta chain features in type 1 diabetes. For these TCRs, the target antigens are not known. The study reverse transcribed the entire isolated RNA, so it sequenced expressed TCRB transcripts. Using immunoSEQ multiplex PCR, the repertoire was profiled, and TCRdb retains in-frame clones only, with some absent. The repertoire includes 600,000 to 700,000 clones, around 12% of them detected once, and more than 0.1% sits in the top ten. Findings and limits, study-wide: Among all four CD4+ subsets, Type 1 diabetes patients had TCRB CDR3s that were moderately but significantly shorter.

The sequencing input was naive CD4+ T cells from blood. The receptors come from a man younger than 45 with type 1 diabetes.

The chain links TRBV30 to TRBJ2-1, with 8 bases matching TRBD2. The V segment lost 4 bases and the J segment 7 bases; nucleotides outside the gene matches: 12. The V gene's germline CDR1 is GTSNPN and CDR2 SVGIG (reference sequence). The CDR3 runs to 15 residues. CDR3 bases: TGTGCCTGGACCCGTGTAGCGGGGCTAAATAATGAGCAGTTCTTC. This gives the protein CAWTRVAGLNNEQFF.

This clone was observed a handful of times. The genes are TRBV2 and TRBJ2-5; 7 bases map to TRBD2. This CDR3 is 16 amino acids long. Germline CDR1 and CDR2: SNHLY and FYNNEI. Trimming removed 6 bases from V and 1 base from J; junction bases left unmatched: 11. In nucleotides, the CDR3 is TGTGCCAGCAGACCCTCTGGCGGGGGAATCCAAGAGACCCAGTACTTC. Protein product: CASRPSGGGIQETQYF. Variable domain in full (rest from reference TRBV2 and TRBJ2-5): EPEVTQTPSHQVTQMGQEVILRCVPISNHLYFYWYRQILGQKVEFLVSFYNNEISEKSEIFDDQFSVERPDGSNFTLKIRSTKLEDSAMYFCASRPSGGGIQETQYFGPGTRLLVL.

This clone has more than one count but fewer than ten. The gene calls are TRBV9 and TRBJ2-5; no firm D call. The CDR3 consists of 14 residues. Per germline, CDR1 SGDLS and CDR2 YYNGEE. V gave up 3 bases and J gave up 9 bases, with 18 bases separating them. The CDR3 protein is CASSATLKNSAQYF. In DNA, the CDR3 is TGTGCCAGCAGCGCTACCCTAAAGAACTCGGCCCAGTACTTC.

This clone came up a few times. The CDR3 DNA is TGTGCCAGCAGCCAGGACTACTCCTACAATGAGCAGTTCTTC. It specifies CASSQDYSYNEQFF. J is TRBJ2-1 and V is TRBV7-9; D perhaps matches TRBD2 (6 bases). Germline CDR1 is SEHNR and CDR2 is FQNEAQ (reference sequence). V gave up 5 bases and J gave up 0 bases, with 8 bases separating them. The length of the CDR3 is 14 residues.

In this sample, this clone turned up a few times. This sequence joins TRBV6-6 and TRBJ2-7, with D unclear. CDR1 is MNHNY and CDR2 is SVGAGI in the germline V gene (reference sequence). CDR3 length: 12 amino acids. With 6 bases removed from V and 4 bases from J, the gap between germline ends came to 10 bases. This chain's CDR3 is CASSTYAYEQYF. CDR3 sequence (DNA): TGTGCCAGCAGCACCTATGCGTACGAGCAGTACTTC.

This clone showed up just a few times. Here the CDR3 DNA reads TGTGCCAGCAGTGTCCAAGGGAGCACTGAAGCTTTCTTT. The encoded protein is CASSVQGSTEAFF. The chain combines TRBV6-1 with TRBJ1-1, with D unresolved. Germline CDR1 MNHNS, CDR2 SASEGT. Trimming pared 4 bases from V and 4 bases from J, leaving 10 bases between. This CDR3 has 13 amino acids.

This clone was found a few times. The genes are TRBV18 and TRBJ2-7; D may be TRBD1 (6 bases). Germline assignment: CDR1 KGHSH and CDR2 LQKENI. Trimming pared 6 bases from V and 6 bases from J, leaving 12 bases between. The CDR3 loop spans 12 amino acids. CDR3 coding DNA: TGTGCCAGCTCCGGGCAGGGGCGCGAGCAGTACTTC. Protein sequence: CASSGQGREQYF.

This clone occurred a few times. Different DNA sequences within this sample yield the same CDR3. The rearrangement joins TRBV5-1 to TRBJ2-1, with 9 bases aligning to TRBD2. The CDR3 is 16 amino acids. The germline V gene has CDR1 SGHRS and CDR2 YFSETQ. V lost 0 bases and J lost 3; bases outside the gene matches: 4. The CDR3 reads CASSLASSGGYNEQFF. In nucleotides, the CDR3 is TGCGCCAGCAGCTTGGCGAGTAGCGGGGGCTACAATGAGCAGTTCTTC.

This clone has just a few counts. This chain uses TRBV27 with TRBJ2-2, with D possibly matching TRBD1 (6 bases). CDR1 is MNHEY, CDR2 SMNVEV, per germline (reference sequence). This CDR3 has 15 amino acids. V was clipped by 3 bases and J by 0 bases, with 8 bases between them. Here the CDR3 reads CASSFHRANTGELFF. As DNA, the CDR3 is TGTGCCAGCAGTTTTCACAGGGCGAACACCGGGGAGCTGTTTTTT.

The chain joins TRBV25-1 to TRBJ1-1, with 10 positions matching TRBD1. CDR3 length equals 16 residues. Germline CDR1 is MGHDK and CDR2 is SYGVNS. With V trimmed by 4 bases and J by 5 bases, 10 bases remained unmatched. This CDR3 reads CASSAWGDRGRTEAFF. As DNA, the CDR3 is TGTGCCAGCAGTGCCTGGGGGGACAGGGGTAGGACTGAAGCTTTCTTT.

This clone was seen more than once but under ten times. V gene TRBV7-9 combines with J gene TRBJ2-3, with a possible D match to TRBD2 (5 bases). Germline V gene sequence: CDR1 SEHNR, CDR2 FQNEAQ (reference sequence). This CDR3 has 15 amino acids. V shed 6 bases and J shed 3 bases, with 16 bases lying between them. The CDR3 region is CASSEWASKTDTQYF. The DNA for the CDR3 is TGTGCCAGCAGTGAATGGGCTAGCAAAACAGATACGCAGTATTTT.

CDR3 sequence reads: CASSPQRGGIQETQYF. DNA of the CDR3: TGTGCCAGCAGCCCCCAGAGGGGGGGGATCCAAGAGACCCAGTACTTC. The chain couples TRBV4-2 to TRBJ2-5, with a possible D match to TRBD2 (7 bases). Germline V gene sequence: CDR1 LGHNA, CDR2 YNFKEQ. The CDR3 covers 16 residues. Trimming pared 4 bases from V and 1 base from J, leaving 16 bases between.

This clone was seen a handful of times. The rearrangement links TRBV4-1 to TRBJ2-3; 7 bases line up with TRBD2. V gave up 4 bases and J gave up 5 bases; unmatched junction bases: 12. This CDR3 is built from 16 residues. Germline CDR1 reads MGHRA; CDR2 reads YSYEKL. The CDR3: CASSLGDGEGEDTQYF. CDR3 DNA: TGCGCCAGCAGCCTCGGCGATGGGGAGGGAGAAGATACGCAGTATTTT.